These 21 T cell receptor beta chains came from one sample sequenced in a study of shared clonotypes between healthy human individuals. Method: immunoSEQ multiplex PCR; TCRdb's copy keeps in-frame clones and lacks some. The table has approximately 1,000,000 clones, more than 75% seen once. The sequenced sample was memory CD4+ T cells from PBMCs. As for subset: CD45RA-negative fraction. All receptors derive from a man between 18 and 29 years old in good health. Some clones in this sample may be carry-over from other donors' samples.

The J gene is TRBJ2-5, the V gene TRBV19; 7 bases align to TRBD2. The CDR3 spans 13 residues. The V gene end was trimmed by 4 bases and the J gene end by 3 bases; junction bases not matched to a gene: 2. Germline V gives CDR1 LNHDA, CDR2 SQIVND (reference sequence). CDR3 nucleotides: TGTGCCAGTAGTAGGACTAGAGAAGAGACCCAGTACTTC. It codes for CASSRTREETQYF. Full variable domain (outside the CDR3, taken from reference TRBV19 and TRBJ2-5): DGGITQSPKYLFRKEGQNVTLSCEQNLNHDAMYWYRQDPGQGLRLIYYSQIVNDFQKGDIAEGYSVSREKKESFPLTVTSAQKNPTAFYLCASSRTREETQYFGPGTRLLVL.

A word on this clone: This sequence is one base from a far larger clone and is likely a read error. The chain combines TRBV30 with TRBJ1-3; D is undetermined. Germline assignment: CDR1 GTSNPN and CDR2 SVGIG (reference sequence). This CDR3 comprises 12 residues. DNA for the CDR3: TGTGCCTGGAGTGTAAACGGAAACCCCATATATTTT. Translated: CAWSVNGNPIYF.

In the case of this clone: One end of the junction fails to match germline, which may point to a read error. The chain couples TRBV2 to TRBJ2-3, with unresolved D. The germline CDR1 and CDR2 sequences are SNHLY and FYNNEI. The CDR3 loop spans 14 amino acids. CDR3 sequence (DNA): TGTTCCAGCACCCTCCTAACGGTCACAGATACGCAGTATTTT. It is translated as CSSTLLTVTDTQYF.

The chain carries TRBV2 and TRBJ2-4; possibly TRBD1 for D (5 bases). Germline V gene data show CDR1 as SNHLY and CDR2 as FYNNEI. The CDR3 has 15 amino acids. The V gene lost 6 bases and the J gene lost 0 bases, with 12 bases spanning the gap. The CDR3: CASRDRELAKNIQYF. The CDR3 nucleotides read TGTGCCAGCAGAGACAGAGAGCTAGCCAAAAACATTCAGTACTTC.

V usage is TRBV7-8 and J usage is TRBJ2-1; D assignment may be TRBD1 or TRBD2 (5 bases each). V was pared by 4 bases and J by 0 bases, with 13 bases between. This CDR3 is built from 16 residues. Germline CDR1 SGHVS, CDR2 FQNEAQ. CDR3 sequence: CASSSPSGRSYNEQFF. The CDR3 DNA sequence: TGTGCCAGCAGCTCCCCTTCGGGACGCTCCTACAATGAGCAGTTCTTC.

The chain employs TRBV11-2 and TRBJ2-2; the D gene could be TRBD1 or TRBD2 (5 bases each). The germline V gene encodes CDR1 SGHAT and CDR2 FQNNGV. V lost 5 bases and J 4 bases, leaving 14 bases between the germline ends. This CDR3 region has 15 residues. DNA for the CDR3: TGTGCCAGCAGCGGGACGTCCGGTACCACCGGGGAGCTGTTTTTT. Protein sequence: CASSGTSGTTGELFF.

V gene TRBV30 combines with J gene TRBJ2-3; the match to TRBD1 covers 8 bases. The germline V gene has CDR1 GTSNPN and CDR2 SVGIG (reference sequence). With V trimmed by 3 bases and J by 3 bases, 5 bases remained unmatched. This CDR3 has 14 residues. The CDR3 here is CAWSADRGTDTQYF. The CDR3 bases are TGTGCCTGGAGCGCCGACAGGGGTACAGATACGCAGTATTTT.

The CDR3 nucleotides are TGTGCCAGCCGACAGTCAGGGTATGGCAATCAGCCCCAGCATTTT. Translating it yields CASRQSGYGNQPQHF. The rearrangement links TRBV2 to TRBJ1-5, with a tentative D call TRBD1 (5 bases). Germline V gene data show CDR1 as SNHLY and CDR2 as FYNNEI. CDR3 length: 15 amino acids. V lost 8 bases, J lost 2 bases, and 16 bases lay in between.

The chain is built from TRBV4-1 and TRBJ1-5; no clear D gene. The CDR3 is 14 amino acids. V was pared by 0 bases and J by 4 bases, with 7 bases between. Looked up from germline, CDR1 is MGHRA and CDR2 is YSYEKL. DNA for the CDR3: TGCGCCAGCAGCCAAGATCACGGGAATCAGCCCCAGCATTTT. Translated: CASSQDHGNQPQHF.

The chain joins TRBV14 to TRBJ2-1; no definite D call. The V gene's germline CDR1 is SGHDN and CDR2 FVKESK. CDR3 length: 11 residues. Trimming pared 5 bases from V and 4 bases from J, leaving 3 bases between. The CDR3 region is CASSVYNEQFF. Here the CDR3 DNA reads TGTGCCAGCAGCGTGTACAATGAGCAGTTCTTC.

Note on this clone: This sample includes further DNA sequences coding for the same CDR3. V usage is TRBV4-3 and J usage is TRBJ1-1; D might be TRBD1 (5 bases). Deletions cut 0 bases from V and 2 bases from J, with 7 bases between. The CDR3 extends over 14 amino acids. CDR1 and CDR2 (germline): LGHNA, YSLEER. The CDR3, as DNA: TGCGCCAGCAGCCAAGAGGGGGTAAACACTGAAGCTTTCTTT. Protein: CASSQEGVNTEAFF.

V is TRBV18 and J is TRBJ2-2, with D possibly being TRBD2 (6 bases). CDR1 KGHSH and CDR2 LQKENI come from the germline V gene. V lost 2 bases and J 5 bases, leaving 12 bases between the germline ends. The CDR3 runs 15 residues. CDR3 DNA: TGTGCCAGCTCACCAAGGACTACCGAGACCGGGGAGCTGTTTTTT. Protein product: CASSPRTTETGELFF.

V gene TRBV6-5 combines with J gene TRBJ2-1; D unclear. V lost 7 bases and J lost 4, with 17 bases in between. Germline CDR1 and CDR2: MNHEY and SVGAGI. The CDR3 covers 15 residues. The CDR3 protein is CASKLSPGPYNEQFF. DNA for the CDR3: TGTGCCAGCAAACTAAGCCCCGGGCCGTACAATGAGCAGTTCTTC.

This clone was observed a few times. The CDR3 protein is CASSSPNRGEYGYTF. CDR3 nucleotide sequence: TGTGCCAGCAGCTCGCCTAATAGGGGGGAATATGGCTACACCTTC. The chain links TRBV28 to TRBJ1-2; possibly TRBD1 for D (6 bases). Trimming took 6 bases from V and 5 from J, leaving 19 bases between them. Germline assignment: CDR1 MDHEN and CDR2 SYDVKM. This CDR3 region has 15 residues.

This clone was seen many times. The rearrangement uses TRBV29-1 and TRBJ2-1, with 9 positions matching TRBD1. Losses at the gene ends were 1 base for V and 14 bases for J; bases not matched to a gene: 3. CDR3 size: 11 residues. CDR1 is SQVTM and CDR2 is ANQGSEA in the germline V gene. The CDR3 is CSVEGRDREFF. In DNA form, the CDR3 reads TGCAGCGTTGAAGGCCGGGACAGGGAGTTCTTC.

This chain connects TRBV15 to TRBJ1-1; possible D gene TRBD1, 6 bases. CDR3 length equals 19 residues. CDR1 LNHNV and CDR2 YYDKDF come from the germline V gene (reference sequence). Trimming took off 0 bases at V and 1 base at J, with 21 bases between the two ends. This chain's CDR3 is CATSRDRGQTLGSNTEAFF. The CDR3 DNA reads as TGTGCCACCAGCAGAGATCGGGGACAAACCCTTGGATCGAACACTGAAGCTTTCTTT. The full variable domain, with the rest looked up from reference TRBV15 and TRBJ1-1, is DAMVIQNPRYQVTQFGKPVTLSCSQTLNHNVMYWYQQKSSQAPKLLFHYYDKDFNNEADTPDNFQSRRPNTSFCFLDIRSPGLGDTAMYLCATSRDRGQTLGSNTEAFFGQGTRLTVV.

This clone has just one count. The CDR3 loop reads CASSPPTGGIGTQYF. Here the CDR3 DNA reads TGCGCCAGCAGTCCACCGACAGGGGGAATCGGTACCCAGTACTTC. This chain uses TRBV5-1 with TRBJ2-5, with 9 bases aligning to TRBD1. The CDR3 spans 15 residues. The germline V gene has CDR1 SGHRS and CDR2 YFSETQ. The V segment lost 5 bases and the J segment 8 bases; nucleotides outside the gene matches: 13.

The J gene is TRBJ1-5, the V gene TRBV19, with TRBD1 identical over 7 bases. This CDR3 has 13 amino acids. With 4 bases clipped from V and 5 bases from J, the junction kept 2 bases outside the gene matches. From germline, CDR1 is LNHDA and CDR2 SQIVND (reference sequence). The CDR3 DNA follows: TGTGCCAGTAGTACACAGGGGCATCAGCCCCAGCATTTT. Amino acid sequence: CASSTQGHQPQHF.

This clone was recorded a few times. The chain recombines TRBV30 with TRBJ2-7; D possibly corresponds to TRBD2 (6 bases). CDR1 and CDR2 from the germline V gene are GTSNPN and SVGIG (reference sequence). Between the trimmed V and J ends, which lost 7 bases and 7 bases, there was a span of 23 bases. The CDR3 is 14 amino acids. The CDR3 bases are TGTGCCTATCTCACTCCGGGACTCCCCCTAGAGCAGTACTTC. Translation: CAYLTPGLPLEQYF.

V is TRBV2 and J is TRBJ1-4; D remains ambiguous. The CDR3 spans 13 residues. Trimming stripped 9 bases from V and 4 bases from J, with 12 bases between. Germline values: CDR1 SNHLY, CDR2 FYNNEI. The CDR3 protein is CASTVNGNEKLFF. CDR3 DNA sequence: TGTGCCAGTACAGTCAACGGTAATGAAAAACTGTTTTTT. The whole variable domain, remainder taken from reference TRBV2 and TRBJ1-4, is EPEVTQTPSHQVTQMGQEVILRCVPISNHLYFYWYRQILGQKVEFLVSFYNNEISEKSEIFDDQFSVERPDGSNFTLKIRSTKLEDSAMYFCASTVNGNEKLFFGSGTQLSVL.

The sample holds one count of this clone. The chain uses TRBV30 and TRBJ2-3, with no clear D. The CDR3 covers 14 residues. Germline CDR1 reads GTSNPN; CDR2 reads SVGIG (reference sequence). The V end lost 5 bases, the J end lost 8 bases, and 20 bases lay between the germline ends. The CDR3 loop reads CAWADLTHGTTQYF. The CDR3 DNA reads TGTGCCTGGGCAGACTTAACCCACGGAACTACGCAGTATTTT.